The clone carrying this TCR beta chain was observed at least ten times. Its cognate antigen is unknown. The investigators made TCR beta cDNA from roughly 0.55 ug total RNA, using a constant-region primer. What produced the TCR beta libraries was three nested multiplex PCR rounds using slightly modified ARM-PCR. Forward primers for TRBV1-TRBV30 and a C-beta reverse primer served the first two PCR rounds, at about 10 cycles each. Using its own MiXCR run on the multiplex PCR reads, TCRdb lists one record per CDR3 protein. The table has 90,000 to 150,000 distinct CDR3 sequences, approximately 68% seen once. This specimen belongs to a study of tumor-infiltrating lymphocytes in primary liver carcinoma. Across the whole study: Sample counts of productive TCRbeta reads spanned roughly 3.65 to 8 million; these counts were similar across tissue types.

This CDR3 is built from 17 residues. Germline CDR1 reads SGHVS; CDR2 reads FQNEAQ. V was trimmed by 1 base and J by 1 base, leaving 15 bases between them. The approximately 20-31 mg bulk tissue piece was not sorted before simultaneous RNA and DNA extraction. Patients underwent surgical resection for primary liver carcinoma. Regarding the study as a whole: Tumor samples exhibited a significantly greater top-250-clone fraction than blood samples (p = 0.039). Tumor-adjacent and tumor-blood pairs displayed less overlap than did pairs of tumor regions.

The chain has TRBV7-8 and TRBJ2-3; the D is unclear. The clonotype was recovered from a woman aged 55 to 70 with primary liver carcinoma and hepatitis B virus infection. The source material was tumor-adjacent normal liver tissue. For the CDR3, the DNA is TGTGCCAGCAGCTTAGTCGCGACTCCTTCTCGCACAGATACGCAGTATTTT. Translating it yields CASSLVATPSRTDTQYF.